This T cell receptor beta chain was profiled in a study of T cells in Graves' hyperthyroidism and ophthalmopathy. In this sample, this clonotype turned up many times. The source material, RNA transcripts, was used to amplify TCR beta CDR3 regions. Carried out on the TCR CDR3, a first-round RT-PCR used the HTBI primer set. Each CDR3 protein gets one entry after TCRdb re-called the multiplex PCR reads with MiXCR. Of 600,000 to 800,000 distinct CDR3 sequences detected, roughly a third appear once; the ten largest clones hold around 31%. V was clipped by 7 bases and J by 4 bases, with 11 bases between them. This CDR3 has 12 residues. CDR1 is SGHDT, CDR2 YYEEEE, per germline. Based on clinical symptoms, serum thyroxine and TRAb, thyroid ultrasound and orbital computed tomography, diagnoses were reached.

V gene TRBV5-6 combines with J gene TRBJ1-1; no firm D call. This clonotype was obtained from a woman aged 40 to 55 with Graves' hyperthyroidism. The sample comprised blood. CDR3 protein: CASRRVATEAFF. CDR3 sequence (DNA): TGTGCCAGCCGGAGGGTAGCCACTGAAGCTTTCTTT.